The rows below give T cell receptor beta chains drawn from one sample of a study of blood T cell repertoires in COVID-19. The data were produced by immunoSEQ multiplex PCR, yet TCRdb's version contains in-frame clones alone and is incomplete. The sample holds roughly 130,000 clones, roughly 84% seen once. Source material: PBMCs or T cells enriched from blood (not recorded which). The receptors shown here come from a man aged 35 to 55 with acute COVID-19. CDR3s include the opening cysteine and the closing phenylalanine or tryptophan. The D gene is left open where the match is weak. A clone size is listed for some rows: how often the clone was seen (once, few, many), or a class if it is expanded.

clone_size | j_call | v_call | d_call | cdr3_length | cdr3_aa | cdr3_nt
- | TRBJ1-3 | TRBV19 | TRBD1 | 15 | CASIPRDRSRNTIYF | TGTGCCAGTATCCCCCGGGACAGGAGTCGAAACACCATATATTTT
- | TRBJ1-1 | TRBV19 | - | 16 | CASSYRRELMNTEAFF | TGTGCCAGTAGTTATCGGAGAGAGCTCATGAACACTGAAGCTTTCTTT
- | TRBJ2-7 | TRBV24-1 | - | 14 | CATSDVYSPYEQYF | TGTGCCACCAGTGATGTTTACAGTCCCTACGAGCAGTACTTC
- | TRBJ1-2 | TRBV28 | - | 13 | CASSLTGLRIYTF | TGTGCCAGCAGTTTAACAGGTCTAAGGATCTACACCTTC
few | TRBJ2-7 | TRBV7-9 | - | 12 | CASSLSSYEQYF | TGTGCCAGCAGCCTTAGCTCCTACGAGCAGTACTTC
once | TRBJ2-1 | TRBV7-2 | - | 15 | CASSLDSLSYNEQFF | TGTGCCAGCAGCCTGGACTCCCTCTCCTACAATGAGCAGTTCTTC
- | TRBJ2-3 | TRBV9 | - | 13 | CASSALSTDTQYF | TGTGCCAGCAGCGCCCTTTCCACAGATACGCAGTATTTT
- | TRBJ2-4 | TRBV6-2/TRBV6-3 | - | 14 | CASSKQATKNIQYF | TGTGCCAGCAGCAAACAGGCGACCAAAAACATTCAGTACTTC
- | TRBJ2-5 | TRBV15 | TRBD2 | 16 | CATSRDRASGQETQYF | TGTGCCACCAGCAGAGATCGCGCTAGCGGCCAAGAGACCCAGTACTTC
once | TRBJ1-1 | TRBV2 | TRBD1 | 15 | CASRVYRGGNTEAFF | TGTGCCAGCAGGGTCTACAGGGGAGGGAACACTGAAGCTTTCTTT
- | TRBJ1-5 | TRBV4-2 | - | 15 | CASSQDLGGNQPQHF | TGTGCCAGCAGCCAAGATCTTGGCGGGAATCAGCCCCAGCATTTT
- | TRBJ2-1 | TRBV30 | TRBD2 | 15 | CAWSLAGGAYNEQFF | TGTGCCTGGAGTCTAGCGGGGGGGGCCTACAATGAGCAGTTCTTC
- | TRBJ1-5 | TRBV24-1 | - | 13 | CATSDRSNQPQHF | TGTGCCACCAGTGACAGATCCAATCAGCCCCAGCATTTT
- | TRBJ2-5 | TRBV29-1 | TRBD2 | 16 | CSVELAGGHVRETQYF | TGCAGCGTTGAGTTGGCGGGGGGTCACGTTAGGGAGACCCAGTACTTC
- | TRBJ2-7 | TRBV5-6 | - | 12 | CASSSRSYEQYF | TGTGCCAGCAGCTCGAGGTCCTACGAGCAGTACTTC
- | TRBJ2-2 | TRBV7-2 | TRBD1 | 17 | CASSLRWTGRNTGELFF | TGTGCCAGCAGCTTAAGGTGGACAGGCCGGAACACCGGGGAGCTGTTTTTT
- | TRBJ1-2 | TRBV6-5 | - | 13 | CASSLHYNYGYTF | TGTGCCAGCAGTTTACACTATAACTATGGCTACACCTTC
- | TRBJ2-7 | TRBV29-1 | - | 13 | CSVLQGISYEQYF | TGCAGCGTTTTACAGGGTATCTCCTACGAGCAGTACTTC
- | TRBJ2-3 | TRBV7-6 | - | 15 | CASSLDGGRTDTQYF | TGTGCCAGCAGCTTAGATGGGGGCCGCACAGATACGCAGTATTTT
- | TRBJ1-5 | TRBV19 | - | 15 | CASTGDGNSNQPQHF | TGTGCCAGTACGGGAGACGGTAATAGCAATCAGCCCCAGCATTTT
few | TRBJ1-6 | TRBV9 | TRBD1 | 15 | CASSVARDSNSPLHF | TGTGCCAGCAGCGTAGCTCGGGACAGCAATTCACCCCTCCACTTT
- | TRBJ2-2 | TRBV28 | - | 14 | CASSFQGYTGELFF | TGTGCCAGCAGTTTCCAGGGGTATACCGGGGAGCTGTTTTTT
- | TRBJ2-3 | TRBV5-5 | - | 15 | CASTFGIAGTDTQYF | TGTGCCAGCACCTTTGGGATAGCGGGCACAGATACGCAGTATTTT
- | TRBJ2-7 | TRBV7-2 | TRBD2 | 14 | CASSLERGGYEQYF | TGTGCCAGCAGCTTAGAGCGGGGAGGCTACGAGCAGTACTTC
- | TRBJ1-2 | TRBV9 | - | 15 | CASSARPGGNYGYTF | TGTGCCAGCAGCGCGAGGCCGGGGGGAAACTATGGCTACACCTTC
- | TRBJ2-7 | TRBV6-2/TRBV6-3 | TRBD1 | 19 | CASSYPSGQGAHTPYEQYF | TGTGCCAGCAGTTACCCTTCGGGACAGGGGGCTCACACCCCCTACGAGCAGTACTTC
- | TRBJ1-3 | TRBV7-8 | - | 17 | CASSYPLRGTSGNTIYF | TGTGCCAGCAGCTATCCCCTTAGGGGAACTTCTGGAAACACCATATATTTT
- | TRBJ2-3 | TRBV24-1 | - | 18 | CATSDLSYRAGSTDTQYF | TGTGCCACCAGTGATTTGTCCTACAGGGCTGGTAGCACAGATACGCAGTATTTT
- | TRBJ2-5 | TRBV29-1 | - | 12 | CSATRYQETQYF | TGCAGCGCGACCAGGTACCAAGAGACCCAGTACTTC
- | TRBJ1-4 | TRBV28 | TRBD1 | 15 | CASSFRTGGREKLFF | TGTGCCAGCAGTTTCAGGACAGGGGGCAGGGAAAAACTGTTTTTT
- | TRBJ1-2 | TRBV28 | TRBD1 | 14 | CASSLSQGAYGYTF | TGTGCCAGCAGTTTATCCCAGGGGGCTTATGGCTACACCTTC
- | TRBJ2-2 | TRBV30 | - | 16 | CAWKDRRLLSGGELFF | TGTGCCTGGAAGGACCGACGACTACTTAGCGGCGGGGAGCTGTTTTTT
- | TRBJ1-4 | TRBV6-1 | - | 15 | CASSEGGGAGEKLFF | TGTGCCAGCAGTGAAGGCGGGGGCGCAGGTGAAAAACTGTTTTTT
- | TRBJ2-3 | TRBV7-6 | - | 14 | CASSYKGVTDTQYF | TGTGCCAGCAGCTATAAGGGGGTAACAGATACGCAGTATTTT
- | TRBJ1-1 | TRBV28 | - | 12 | CASSTIPAEAFF | TGTGCCAGCAGTACAATCCCTGCTGAAGCTTTCTTT
- | TRBJ2-5 | TRBV13 | - | 15 | CASSLGQGIQETQYF | TGTGCCAGCAGCTTAGGACAGGGAATACAAGAGACCCAGTACTTC
- | TRBJ1-6 | TRBV19 | TRBD1 | 14 | CASSMTGDHSPLHF | TGTGCCAGTAGTATGACAGGGGACCATTCACCCCTCCACTTT
- | TRBJ2-2 | TRBV6-5 | - | 13 | CASSPGNTGELFF | TGTGCCAGCAGTCCAGGAAACACCGGGGAGCTGTTTTTT
- | TRBJ2-5 | TRBV5-1 | - | 12 | CASSLPQETQYF | TGCGCCAGCAGCTTGCCACAAGAGACCCAGTACTTC
- | TRBJ2-7 | TRBV10-3 | TRBD1 | 14 | CAISPGTDTYEQYF | TGTGCCATCAGTCCCGGGACAGATACCTACGAGCAGTACTTC
- | TRBJ2-7 | TRBV4-2 | TRBD2 | 16 | CASSQGSGGISYEQYF | TGTGCCAGCAGCCAAGGAAGCGGGGGAATCTCCTACGAGCAGTACTTC
- | TRBJ1-5 | TRBV21-1 | - | 14 | CASSNTGSRRPQHF | TGTGCCAGCAGTAATACAGGGTCACGACGGCCCCAGCATTTT
once | TRBJ1-1 | TRBV28 | - | 14 | CASSPRQVYTEAFF | TGTGCCAGCAGTCCGAGACAGGTGTACACTGAAGCTTTCTTT
once | TRBJ2-7 | TRBV19 | - | 16 | CASSIGLGSASYEQYF | TGTGCCAGTAGTATTGGGTTGGGGAGCGCTTCCTACGAGCAGTACTTC
- | TRBJ2-5 | TRBV13 | TRBD1 | 14 | CASSYDRDQETQYF | TGTGCCAGCAGCTACGACAGGGATCAAGAGACCCAGTACTTC
- | TRBJ2-6 | TRBV25-1 | TRBD1 | 16 | CASKGQDPSGANVLTF | TGTGCCAGCAAAGGACAGGATCCCTCTGGGGCCAACGTCCTGACTTTC
- | TRBJ1-6 | TRBV7-9 | TRBD1 | 17 | CASSPGTGGSYNSPLHF | TGTGCCAGCAGCCCCGGGACAGGGGGCTCCTATAATTCACCCCTCCACTTT
- | TRBJ1-1 | TRBV28 | - | 15 | CASSFYGGRGTEAFF | TGTGCCAGCAGTTTCTACGGGGGGCGCGGCACTGAAGCTTTCTTT
- | TRBJ2-3 | TRBV5-5 | - | 15 | CASSPGHQWADTQYF | TGTGCCAGCAGCCCCGGACATCAATGGGCAGATACGCAGTATTTT
- | TRBJ2-1 | TRBV24-1 | - | 17 | CATSDRRAASYHNEQFF | TGTGCCACCAGTGATCGGAGAGCGGCTAGCTACCACAATGAGCAGTTCTTC
- | TRBJ1-5 | TRBV30 | TRBD1 | 13 | CAWSRDSDQPQHF | TGTGCCTGGAGTAGGGACAGTGATCAGCCCCAGCATTTT
once | TRBJ2-1 | TRBV7-9 | - | 17 | CASSLERSRGTYNEQFF | TGTGCCAGCAGCTTAGAAAGGTCTAGGGGGACCTACAATGAGCAGTTCTTC
once | TRBJ1-1 | TRBV7-9 | - | 14 | CASSLVQGRAEAFF | TGTGCCAGCAGCTTAGTTCAGGGGAGGGCTGAAGCTTTCTTT
- | TRBJ1-1 | TRBV15 | - | 18 | CATSRDLLDSLENTEAFF | TGTGCCACCAGCAGAGATCTACTGGACAGCTTGGAGAACACTGAAGCTTTCTTT